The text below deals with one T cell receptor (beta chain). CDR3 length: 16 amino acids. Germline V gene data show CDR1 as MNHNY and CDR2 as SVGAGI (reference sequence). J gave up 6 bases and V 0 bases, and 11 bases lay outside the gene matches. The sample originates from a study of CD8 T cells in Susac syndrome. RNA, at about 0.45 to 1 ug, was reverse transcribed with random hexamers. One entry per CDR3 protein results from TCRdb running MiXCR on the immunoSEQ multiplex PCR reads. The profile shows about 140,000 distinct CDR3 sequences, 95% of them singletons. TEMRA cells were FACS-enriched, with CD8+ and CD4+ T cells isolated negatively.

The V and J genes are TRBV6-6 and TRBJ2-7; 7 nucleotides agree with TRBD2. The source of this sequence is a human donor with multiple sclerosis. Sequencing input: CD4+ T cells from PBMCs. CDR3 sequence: CASSYSGAGLHREQYF. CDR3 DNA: TGTGCCAGCAGTTACTCAGGAGCGGGGCTTCATCGCGAGCAGTACTTC.